This T cell receptor beta chain was identified in a study of blood T cell repertoires in COVID-19 (dated by TCRdb to between 2020 and 2021). Some background on the complete study: Samples covering the acute and convalescent phases of COVID-19 were provided by collaborators in the United States, Italy and Spain. The prospective study material was composed of cDNA or gDNA derived from T cells, B-cell-depleted T cells, or PBMCs. Subjects who had been exposed to COVID-19, were actively infected with it, or had recovered from it provided the deeply sampled blood TCRbeta repertoires that made up the dataset. The repertoires were made available in a free public database intended to serve as a resource for research on the immune response to SARS-CoV-2. Samples were obtained from the ongoing ImmuneRACE study (first 160 participants) and from over 1,000 subjects provided by 6 global collaborators. Sample metadata almost always included a de-identified subject ID, COVID-19 status, age in years and sex. Where available, HLA class I and class II types were taken from metadata supplied by the sample provider and were not determined by assay-based typing. Paper-wide results and their limitations: Clinical and demographic metadata were provided uncurated, with the amount varying by source and participant.

This clone was counted a few times. Its antigen is currently not known. Base qualities are not provided; no much larger clone lies one nucleotide away. TCRbeta CDR3 regions were amplified from genomic DNA using the immunoSEQ Assay, a bias-controlled multiplex PCR. The source study handled its data this way. Nucleated cell counts per sample were estimated from amplification of reference gene primers within the assay. To quantify the absolute abundance of each unique TCRbeta CDR3 rearrangement, sequence reads were collapsed and filtered. For each sample, productive Simpson clonality was calculated as the square root of Simpson's diversity index over productive rearrangements. TCRdb's version of the immuneACCESS table is confined to in-frame rearrangements and falls short of the full clone set. An unresolved V gene accounts for under half of the shortfall where checked; the remainder is of unknown origin. D and trimming come from the DNA, and the V and J calls and clone size come from that table. The sample table records about 15,000 clones; approximately 90% of these occur just once. 15% to 20% of the sample is taken by the ten largest.

The collaborating institutions used their own protocols to collect whole blood in K2EDTA tubes. For TCRbeta analysis, collaborators shipped samples in one of three forms: frozen whole blood, isolated PBMCs, or DNA extracted from either of those sample types. As encoded in the germline V gene (reference sequence), CDR1 is SEHNR while CDR2 is FQNEAQ. Relative to germline, V is 1 base shorter and J is 0 bases shorter, with 7 bases between their ends. CDR3 length: 15 amino acids, cysteine to phenylalanine. CDR3 DNA is the only sequence kept; it has 45 bases, read in frame from the first base. This receptor chain uses TRBV7-9 and TRBJ1-3; the D region possibly corresponds to TRBD1 (5 bases align). The receptor's source is a middle-aged man with active COVID-19. Sequencing input: peripheral blood. The DNA sequence is as follows: TGTGCCAGCAGCTTAGGGGACTTCTCTGGAAACACCATATATTTT. The resulting protein is CASSLGDFSGNTIYF.